The following is a T cell receptor beta chain sequence with its context. Methods used by the authors: By means of reference gene primer amplification, nucleated cell counts were estimated. Libraries were prepared by immunoSEQ multiplex PCR; TCRdb keeps only in-frame clonotypes and omits some of them. V, J and clone size derive from that table, while D and trimming were established from the DNA sequence. The sample shows fewer than 350,000 clones, approximately 86% of them seen only once. The germline CDR1 and CDR2 sequences are SGHRS and YFSETQ. V was pared by 7 bases and J by 4 bases, with 4 bases of the junction left unmatched. The CDR3 has 14 amino acids. This record belongs to a study of blood T cell repertoires in COVID-19. For the study at large: The origin of the acute and convalescent COVID-19 samples was the United States, Italy and Spain.

This sequence joins TRBV5-1 and TRBJ2-1; 11 positions match TRBD2. This clonotype was obtained from a woman in her forties or fifties with active or convalescent COVID-19. Input material: peripheral blood. For the CDR3, the DNA is TGCGCCAGCTCCGGGACTAGCGGATACAATGAGCAGTTCTTC. Translated: CASSGTSGYNEQFF.